A selection of T cell receptor beta chains follows, all from one sample in a study of cytomegalovirus exposure and HLA in healthy donors. Libraries were prepared by immunoSEQ multiplex PCR; TCRdb keeps only in-frame clonotypes and omits some of them. Seen here are about 170,000 clones, 85% observed once, and the top ten hold approximately 2.5%. The sequenced sample consisted of PBMCs. The receptors come from a man aged 25-45 years in good health and CMV-seropositive. Both conserved end residues are part of each CDR3. A D gene is named only where the DNA matches it firmly. Some rows have no size entry. The others give once, few or many, or a class for an expanded clone.

V: TRBV28
J: TRBJ2-7
size: -
D: TRBD1
CDR3: CASGLDRVPSYEQYF
DNA: TGTGCCAGCGGCCTGGACAGGGTGCCCTCCTACGAGCAGTACTTC

V: TRBV5-1
J: TRBJ1-2
size: -
D: -
CDR3: CASSLGQIYGYTF
DNA: TGCGCCAGCAGCTTGGGGCAGATCTATGGCTACACCTTC

V: TRBV4-1
J: TRBJ1-2
size: -
D: TRBD1
CDR3: CASSQEFGTGGVYGYTF
DNA: TGCGCCAGCAGCCAAGAGTTCGGGACAGGGGGCGTCTATGGCTACACCTTC

V: TRBV27
J: TRBJ1-4
size: -
D: -
CDR3: CASSGMMGEKLFF
DNA: TGTGCCAGCAGCGGGATGATGGGAGAAAAACTGTTTTTT

V: TRBV7-9
J: TRBJ2-7
size: few
D: TRBD2
CDR3: CASSLGASGKYEQYF
DNA: TGTGCCAGCAGCTTAGGGGCTAGCGGGAAGTACGAGCAGTACTTC

V: TRBV6-5
J: TRBJ2-7
size: -
D: -
CDR3: CASSYRGVIDEQYF
DNA: TGTGCCAGCAGTTACCGGGGTGTTATCGACGAGCAGTACTTC

V: TRBV7-3
J: TRBJ2-3
size: -
D: TRBD2
CDR3: CASSSRLASTDTQYF
DNA: TGTGCCAGCAGCTCACGACTAGCGAGCACAGATACGCAGTATTTT

V: TRBV4-2
J: TRBJ1-1
size: -
D: -
CDR3: CASSQAKNTEAFF
DNA: TGTGCCAGCAGCCAAGCCAAGAACACTGAAGCTTTCTTT

V: TRBV6-6
J: TRBJ1-2
size: -
D: -
CDR3: CASSSNSLYGYTF
DNA: TGTGCCAGCAGTTCGAACAGCCTTTATGGCTACACCTTC

V: TRBV19
J: TRBJ2-3
size: -
D: TRBD2
CDR3: CASSISVSGRSQYF
DNA: TGTGCCAGTAGTATTTCCGTTAGCGGGAGGTCGCAGTATTTT

V: TRBV27
J: TRBJ2-1
size: -
D: -
CDR3: CASSPAYNEQFF
DNA: TGTGCCAGCAGTCCCGCCTACAATGAGCAGTTCTTC

V: TRBV4-2
J: TRBJ1-5
size: -
D: -
CDR3: CASSPRRGSGQPQHF
DNA: TGTGCCAGCAGCCCCCGCAGGGGAAGCGGTCAGCCCCAGCATTTT

V: TRBV4-1
J: TRBJ1-1
size: -
D: -
CDR3: CASSQPRGRPMNTEAFF
DNA: TGCGCCAGCAGCCAACCCAGGGGACGGCCCATGAACACTGAAGCTTTCTTT

V: TRBV27
J: TRBJ1-3
size: -
D: -
CDR3: CASSLTGPLSGNTIYF
DNA: TGTGCCAGCAGTTTAACAGGACCCCTCTCTGGAAACACCATATATTTT

V: TRBV6-6
J: TRBJ1-1
size: -
D: -
CDR3: CASSSPGEAFF
DNA: TGTGCCAGCAGTTCGCCAGGTGAAGCTTTCTTT

V: TRBV25-1
J: TRBJ1-2
size: -
D: -
CDR3: CASSAEGAYGYTF
DNA: TGTGCCAGCAGTGCAGAGGGTGCTTATGGCTACACCTTC

V: TRBV2
J: TRBJ2-1
size: -
D: TRBD2
CDR3: CASSELGGRGEQFF
DNA: TGTGCCAGCAGTGAATTAGGCGGGAGAGGCGAGCAGTTCTTC

V: TRBV6-4
J: TRBJ2-1
size: few
D: -
CDR3: CASSDGNRHNEQFF
DNA: TGTGCCAGCAGTGACGGGAACAGGCACAATGAGCAGTTCTTC

V: TRBV18
J: TRBJ1-5
size: few
D: -
CDR3: CASSSQGQPQHF
DNA: TGTGCCAGCTCATCCCAGGGCCAGCCCCAGCATTTT

V: TRBV5-4
J: TRBJ1-2
size: -
D: TRBD1
CDR3: CASTGTGSLGYTF
DNA: TGTGCCAGCACCGGGACAGGGTCTTTGGGCTACACCTTC

V: TRBV19
J: TRBJ1-6
size: -
D: -
CDR3: CASRSNGDNSPLHF
DNA: TGTGCCAGTAGGAGTAACGGTGATAATTCACCCCTCCACTTT

V: TRBV27
J: TRBJ1-1
size: -
D: -
CDR3: CASILGPEAFF
DNA: TGTGCCAGCATATTGGGCCCTGAAGCTTTCTTT

V: TRBV9
J: TRBJ2-5
size: -
D: TRBD2
CDR3: CASSVGLAGGPQETQYF
DNA: TGTGCCAGCAGCGTAGGGCTAGCGGGAGGGCCGCAAGAGACCCAGTACTTC

V: TRBV30
J: TRBJ1-1
size: -
D: -
CDR3: CAWSVGLLNTEAFF
DNA: TGTGCCTGGAGTGTCGGTTTATTGAACACTGAAGCTTTCTTT

V: TRBV19
J: TRBJ2-1
size: -
D: -
CDR3: CASSMGLFRGVNEQFF
DNA: TGTGCCAGTAGTATGGGACTCTTCCGCGGGGTTAATGAGCAGTTCTTC

V: TRBV7-2
J: TRBJ2-3
size: -
D: TRBD2
CDR3: CASSSSSGRATDTQYF
DNA: TGTGCCAGCAGCTCATCTAGCGGGAGGGCCACAGATACGCAGTATTTT

V: TRBV6-1
J: TRBJ2-4
size: -
D: -
CDR3: CASSDKLLKNIQYF
DNA: TGTGCCAGCAGTGACAAACTGCTCAAAAACATTCAGTACTTC

V: TRBV6-5
J: TRBJ1-1
size: -
D: -
CDR3: CASSYIVSGTEAFF
DNA: TGTGCCAGCAGTTACATAGTGAGTGGCACTGAAGCTTTCTTT

V: TRBV5-1
J: TRBJ2-5
size: -
D: TRBD2
CDR3: CASRLAGEETQYF
DNA: TGCGCCAGCAGACTAGCGGGGGAAGAGACCCAGTACTTC

V: TRBV9
J: TRBJ2-2
size: -
D: -
CDR3: CASSVGRSTGELFF
DNA: TGTGCCAGCAGCGTAGGCCGGTCAACCGGGGAGCTGTTTTTT

V: TRBV4-1
J: TRBJ2-1
size: -
D: -
CDR3: CASSQDGRGSYNEQFF
DNA: TGCGCCAGCAGCCAAGACGGCCGGGGGTCCTACAATGAGCAGTTCTTC

V: TRBV19
J: TRBJ2-7
size: few
D: TRBD2
CDR3: CASSIEVGGPYEQYF
DNA: TGTGCCAGTAGTATAGAGGTGGGAGGGCCCTACGAGCAGTACTTC

V: TRBV5-4
J: TRBJ1-2
size: -
D: TRBD1
CDR3: CASSPDRDRGLDYGYTF
DNA: TGTGCCAGCAGCCCCGACCGGGACAGGGGTCTTGACTATGGCTACACCTTC

V: TRBV11-2
J: TRBJ2-1
size: -
D: -
CDR3: CASSSLKGRHNEQFF
DNA: TGTGCCAGCAGCTCCCTTAAGGGGAGGCACAATGAGCAGTTCTTC

V: TRBV7-2
J: TRBJ2-3
size: -
D: TRBD2
CDR3: CASSPSSGSATDTQYF
DNA: TGTGCCAGCAGTCCTTCTAGCGGGAGTGCGACAGATACGCAGTATTTT

V: TRBV7-2
J: TRBJ1-2
size: -
D: -
CDR3: CASSFRGNYGYTF
DNA: TGTGCCAGCAGCTTTAGGGGGAACTATGGCTACACCTTC

V: TRBV7-9
J: TRBJ2-7
size: -
D: -
CDR3: CASSSSENPYEQYF
DNA: TGTGCCAGCAGCTCTAGCGAGAACCCCTACGAGCAGTACTTC

V: TRBV4-1
J: TRBJ1-2
size: -
D: -
CDR3: CASSQGAQGIYGYTF
DNA: TGCGCCAGCAGCCAAGGCGCACAGGGTATCTATGGCTACACCTTC

V: TRBV6-5
J: TRBJ1-5
size: -
D: TRBD1
CDR3: CASSYSGTGQPQHF
DNA: TGTGCCAGCAGTTACTCGGGGACAGGGCAGCCCCAGCATTTT

V: TRBV19
J: TRBJ2-1
size: -
D: -
CDR3: CASSRRSSYNEQFF
DNA: TGTGCCAGTAGTCGACGGAGCTCCTACAATGAGCAGTTCTTC

V: TRBV6-1
J: TRBJ1-2
size: -
D: -
CDR3: CASSATTAYYGYTF
DNA: TGTGCCAGCAGTGCCACGACTGCGTACTATGGCTACACCTTC

V: TRBV4-1
J: TRBJ2-5
size: -
D: -
CDR3: CASSHPRGGSQETQYF
DNA: TGCGCCAGCAGCCACCCAAGGGGAGGCTCCCAAGAGACCCAGTACTTC

V: TRBV5-1
J: TRBJ2-7
size: once
D: TRBD2
CDR3: CASSTTGTSGYEQYF
DNA: TGCGCCAGCAGCACAACCGGGACTAGCGGCTACGAGCAGTACTTC

V: TRBV9
J: TRBJ2-1
size: -
D: -
CDR3: CASNRGPPGNEQFF
DNA: TGTGCCAGCAATAGGGGCCCTCCGGGTAATGAGCAGTTCTTC

V: TRBV4-1
J: TRBJ1-1
size: -
D: TRBD1
CDR3: CASSQDLRQGAFF
DNA: TGCGCCAGCAGCCAAGATTTACGACAGGGGGCTTTCTTT

V: TRBV4-1
J: TRBJ1-3
size: -
D: TRBD1
CDR3: CASTKGGQGARGNTIYF
DNA: TGCGCCAGCACCAAAGGGGGTCAGGGGGCAAGAGGAAACACCATATATTTT

V: TRBV2
J: TRBJ1-5
size: -
D: TRBD1
CDR3: CASSDRGSNQPQHF
DNA: TGTGCCAGCTCGGACAGGGGAAGCAATCAGCCCCAGCATTTT

V: TRBV5-1
J: TRBJ2-7
size: -
D: -
CDR3: CASSPLTDGRRYEQYF
DNA: TGCGCCAGCAGCCCCCTAACAGACGGGAGAAGATACGAGCAGTACTTC

V: TRBV14
J: TRBJ1-1
size: -
D: -
CDR3: CASSQTRGTGTEAFF
DNA: TGTGCCAGCAGCCAAACGAGGGGGACGGGCACTGAAGCTTTCTTT

V: TRBV7-8
J: TRBJ1-5
size: -
D: -
CDR3: CASSLGSRGGQPQHF
DNA: TGTGCCAGCAGCTTAGGCAGCAGGGGCGGCCAGCCCCAGCATTTT